This record concerns one T cell receptor beta chain sequence. The antigen is not known. This entry belongs to a study of cytomegalovirus exposure and HLA in healthy donors. Findings and limits, study-wide: Some segments of the V type, notably TRBV6-2 and TRBV6-3, were excluded as indistinguishable.

PCR amplification relied on 60 Vbeta primers (plus 13 Jbeta primers). Some clones are missing from TCRdb's copy, which holds only in-frame ones; the method was immunoSEQ multiplex PCR. This sample has around 180,000 clones, with approximately 84% found just once. The length of the CDR3 is 14 residues. V lost 3 bases to trimming and J lost 6 bases; unmatched junction nucleotides: 6. In germline, CDR1 is MNHEY, CDR2 SMNVEV (reference sequence). This sequence joins TRBV27 and TRBJ1-1, with TRBD1 matching 8 bases. The sample was PBMCs. The clonotype was recovered from a young man in good health and CMV-seronegative. The CDR3: CASSFGQGSPEAFF. CDR3 in DNA: TGTGCCAGCAGTTTTGGACAGGGCAGTCCTGAAGCTTTCTTT.